Sequencing of this T cell receptor (beta chain) was carried out in a study of cytotoxic CD8 clonotypes in ibrutinib-treated CLL. Study summary: Mean values per sample were 250,000 to 300,000 productive templates and roughly 90,000 productive rearrangements.

The germline V gene has CDR1 KGHSH and CDR2 LQKENI. Trimming took 0 bases from V and 4 from J; bases not matched to a gene: 6. This CDR3 spans 17 amino acids. TCRdb's table, derived via immunoSEQ multiplex PCR, lists solely in-frame clones and lacks some. This sample yields about 92,000 clones, of which 60% to 80% are seen a single time; under 30% belongs to the top ten. The chain has TRBV18 and TRBJ2-6; 7 positions match TRBD1. The sample here was PBMCs, taken after 24 months of ibrutinib treatment. The receptor comes from a human donor with chronic lymphocytic leukemia. The CDR3 protein is CASSPPQGTGGANVLTF. The CDR3, as DNA: TGTGCCAGCTCACCACCACAGGGGACCGGGGGGGCCAACGTCCTGACTTTC.